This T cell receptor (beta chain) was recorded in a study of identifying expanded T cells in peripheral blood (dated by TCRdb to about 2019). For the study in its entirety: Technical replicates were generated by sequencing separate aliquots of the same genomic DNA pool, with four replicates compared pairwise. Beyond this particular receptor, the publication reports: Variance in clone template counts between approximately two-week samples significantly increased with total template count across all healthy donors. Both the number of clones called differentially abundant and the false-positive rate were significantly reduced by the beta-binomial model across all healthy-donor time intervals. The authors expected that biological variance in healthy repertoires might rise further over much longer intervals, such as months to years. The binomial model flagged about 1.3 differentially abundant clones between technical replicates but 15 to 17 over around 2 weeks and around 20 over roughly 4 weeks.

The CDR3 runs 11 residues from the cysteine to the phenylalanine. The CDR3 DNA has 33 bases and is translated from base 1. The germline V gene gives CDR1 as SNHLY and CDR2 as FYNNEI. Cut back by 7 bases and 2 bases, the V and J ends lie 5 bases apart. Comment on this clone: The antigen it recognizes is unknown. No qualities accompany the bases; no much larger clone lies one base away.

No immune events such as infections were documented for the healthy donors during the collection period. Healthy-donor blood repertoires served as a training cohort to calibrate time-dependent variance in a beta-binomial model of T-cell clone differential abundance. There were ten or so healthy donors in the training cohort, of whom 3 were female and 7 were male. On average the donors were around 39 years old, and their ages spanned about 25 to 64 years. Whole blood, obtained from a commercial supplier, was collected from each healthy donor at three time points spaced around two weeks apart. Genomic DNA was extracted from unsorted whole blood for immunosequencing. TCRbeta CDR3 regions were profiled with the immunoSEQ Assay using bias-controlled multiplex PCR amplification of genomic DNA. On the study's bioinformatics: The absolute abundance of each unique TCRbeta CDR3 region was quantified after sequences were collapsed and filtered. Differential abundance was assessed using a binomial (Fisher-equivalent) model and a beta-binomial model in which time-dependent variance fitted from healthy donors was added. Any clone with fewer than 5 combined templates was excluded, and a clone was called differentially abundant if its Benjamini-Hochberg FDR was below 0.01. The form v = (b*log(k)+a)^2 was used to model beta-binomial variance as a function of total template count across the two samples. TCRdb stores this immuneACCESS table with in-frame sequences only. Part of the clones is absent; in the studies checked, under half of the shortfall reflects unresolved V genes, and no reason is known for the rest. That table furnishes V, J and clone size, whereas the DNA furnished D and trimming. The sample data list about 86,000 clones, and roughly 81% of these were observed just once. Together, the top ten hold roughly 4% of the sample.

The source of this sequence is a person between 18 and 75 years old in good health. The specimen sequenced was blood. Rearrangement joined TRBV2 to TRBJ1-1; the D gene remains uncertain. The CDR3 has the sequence CASKGNTEAFF. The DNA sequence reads TGTGCCAGCAAGGGTAACACTGAAGCTTTCTTT.